This T cell receptor (beta chain) stems from a study of T cells after posttransplantation cyclophosphamide. Findings of the study overall: Donor-recipient repertoire similarity was low at 1-2 months, rising over year one. TRB overlap between skin or GI tissue T cells and blood was limited. TRB clonality was highly associated with recipient CMV seropositivity and reactivation.

In germline, CDR1 is SGHRS, CDR2 YFSETQ. This CDR3 region has 14 residues. V was trimmed by 0 bases and J by 1 base, leaving 5 bases between them. Data came from immunoSEQ multiplex PCR; TCRdb stores just in-frame clones and leaves some out. This sample carries some 10,000 clones, roughly 80% of them seen once, and the ten largest clones take approximately 15%. Comments on this clone: Its antigen is currently unknown.

A marrow graft followed busulfan-fludarabine conditioning, with cyclophosphamide on days +3 and +4. This TCR came from a female patient aged 40-49 years who received an allogeneic stem cell transplant from a related donor, was CMV-positive, and had no GVHD. Part of the T cell pool may stem from the graft donor. V and J are TRBV5-1 and TRBJ1-3, with D uncertain. The source was PBMCs, collected 1903 days after a stem cell transplant with posttransplant cyclophosphamide. CDR3 in amino acids: CASSLGGSGNTIYF. The CDR3 DNA reads TGCGCCAGCAGCTTGGGAGGGTCTGGAAACACCATATATTTT.